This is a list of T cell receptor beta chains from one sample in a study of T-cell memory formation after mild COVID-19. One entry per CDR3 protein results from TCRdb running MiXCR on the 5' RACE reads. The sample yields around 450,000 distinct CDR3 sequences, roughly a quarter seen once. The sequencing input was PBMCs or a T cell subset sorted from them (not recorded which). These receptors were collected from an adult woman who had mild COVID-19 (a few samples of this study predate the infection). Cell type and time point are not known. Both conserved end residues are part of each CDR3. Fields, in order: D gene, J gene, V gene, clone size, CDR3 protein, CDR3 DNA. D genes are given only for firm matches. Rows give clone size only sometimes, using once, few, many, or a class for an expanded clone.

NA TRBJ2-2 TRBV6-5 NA CASRRQGRSYTGELFF TGTGCCAGCAGACGCCAGGGGCGCTCGTACACCGGGGAGCTGTTTTTT
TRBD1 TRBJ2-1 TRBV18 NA CASSPRQGALQFF TGTGCCAGCTCACCAAGACAGGGGGCTTTGCAGTTCTTC
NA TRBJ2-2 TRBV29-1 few CSGSSGLGIGELFF TGCAGCGGGTCCTCGGGTCTTGGGATCGGGGAGCTGTTTTTT
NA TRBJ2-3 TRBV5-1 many CASSLDRVEVDTQYF TGCGCCAGCAGCTTGGACAGGGTCGAGGTAGATACGCAGTATTTT
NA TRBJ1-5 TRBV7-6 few CASSLAGGWNQPQHF TGTGCCAGCAGCTTAGCAGGGGGGTGGAATCAGCCCCAGCATTTT
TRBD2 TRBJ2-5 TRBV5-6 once CASSLLAGRAETQYF TGTGCCAGCAGCTTGCTCGCCGGGAGGGCCGAGACCCAGTACTTC
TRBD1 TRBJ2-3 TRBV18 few CASSSRGQGADTQYF TGTGCCAGCTCGTCTCGGGGACAGGGGGCGGATACGCAGTATTTT
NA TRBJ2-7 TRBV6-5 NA CASSYGPGVAYEQYF TGTGCCAGCAGTTATGGTCCGGGAGTAGCCTACGAGCAGTACTTC
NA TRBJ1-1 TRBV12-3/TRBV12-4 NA CASRALYMNTEAFF TGTGCCAGCAGAGCGCTATACATGAACACTGAAGCTTTCTTT
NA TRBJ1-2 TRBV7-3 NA CASSGDGFTNYGYTF TGTGCCAGCAGCGGGGACGGCTTCACTAACTATGGCTACACCTTC
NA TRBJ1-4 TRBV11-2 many CASSTGLKEKLFF TGTGCCAGCAGCACCGGGCTAAAGGAAAAACTGTTTTTT
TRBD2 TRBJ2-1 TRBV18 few CASSPGAGGYNEQFF TGTGCCAGCTCACCAGGAGCGGGGGGCTACAATGAGCAGTTCTTC
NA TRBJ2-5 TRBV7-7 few CASSGGQPGSQYF TGTGCCAGCAGCGGAGGACAACCAGGGTCCCAGTACTTC
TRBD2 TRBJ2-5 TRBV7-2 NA CASSLALAGGVFQYF TGTGCCAGCAGCTTAGCCTTGGCGGGGGGAGTATTCCAGTACTTC
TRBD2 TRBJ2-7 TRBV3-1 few CASSQGLAGNEYEQYF TGTGCCAGCAGCCAAGGGCTAGCGGGAAATGAATACGAGCAGTACTTC